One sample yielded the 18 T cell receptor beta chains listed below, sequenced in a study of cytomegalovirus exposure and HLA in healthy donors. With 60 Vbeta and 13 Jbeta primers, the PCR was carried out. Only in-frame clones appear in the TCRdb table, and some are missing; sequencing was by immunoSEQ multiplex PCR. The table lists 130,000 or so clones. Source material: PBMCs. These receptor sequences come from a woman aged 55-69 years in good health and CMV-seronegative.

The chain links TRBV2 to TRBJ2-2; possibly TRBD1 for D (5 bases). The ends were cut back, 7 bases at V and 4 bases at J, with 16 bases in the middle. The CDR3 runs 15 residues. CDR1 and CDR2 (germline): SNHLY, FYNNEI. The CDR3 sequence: CASNPQGYSTGELFF. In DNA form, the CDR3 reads TGTGCCAGCAACCCCCAGGGTTACAGCACCGGGGAGCTGTTTTTT.

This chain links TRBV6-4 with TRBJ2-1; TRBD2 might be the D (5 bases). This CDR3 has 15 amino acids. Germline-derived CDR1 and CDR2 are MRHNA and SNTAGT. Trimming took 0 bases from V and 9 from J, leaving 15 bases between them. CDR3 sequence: CASSDSPGLLSEQFF. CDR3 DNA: TGTGCCAGCAGTGACTCTCCCGGACTGTTAAGTGAGCAGTTCTTC.

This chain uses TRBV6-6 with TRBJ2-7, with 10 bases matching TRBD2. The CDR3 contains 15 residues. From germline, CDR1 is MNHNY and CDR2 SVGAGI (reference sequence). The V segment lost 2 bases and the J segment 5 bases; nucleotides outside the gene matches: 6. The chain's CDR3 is CASSYRASGSHEQYF. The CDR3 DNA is TGTGCCAGCAGTTACCGGGCTAGCGGGAGCCACGAGCAGTACTTC.

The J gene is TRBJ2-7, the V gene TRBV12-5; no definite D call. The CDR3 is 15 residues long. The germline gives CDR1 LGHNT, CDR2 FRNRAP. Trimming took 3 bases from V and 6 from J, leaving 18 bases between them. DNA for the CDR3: TGTGCTAGTGGTTTAAGTGAGACATGGGTCGGCGAGCAGTACTTC. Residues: CASGLSETWVGEQYF.

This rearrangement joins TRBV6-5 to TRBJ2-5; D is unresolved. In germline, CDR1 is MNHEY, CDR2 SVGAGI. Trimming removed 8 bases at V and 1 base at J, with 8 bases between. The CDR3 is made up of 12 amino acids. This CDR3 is CASGLGQETQYF. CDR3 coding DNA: TGTGCCAGCGGGCTCGGCCAAGAGACCCAGTACTTC.

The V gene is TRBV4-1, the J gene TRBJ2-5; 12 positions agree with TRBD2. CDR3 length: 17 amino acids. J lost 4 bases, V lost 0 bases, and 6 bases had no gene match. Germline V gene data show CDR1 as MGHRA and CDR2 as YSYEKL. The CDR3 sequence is CASSQEGLAGGRETQYF. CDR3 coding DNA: TGCGCCAGCAGCCAAGAAGGGCTAGCGGGGGGGCGAGAGACCCAGTACTTC.

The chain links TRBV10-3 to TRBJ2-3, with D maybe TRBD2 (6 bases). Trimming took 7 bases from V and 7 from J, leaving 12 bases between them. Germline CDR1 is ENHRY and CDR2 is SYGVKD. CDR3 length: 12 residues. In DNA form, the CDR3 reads TGTGCCATCATGACGGGAGCGAATACGCAGTATTTT. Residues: CAIMTGANTQYF.

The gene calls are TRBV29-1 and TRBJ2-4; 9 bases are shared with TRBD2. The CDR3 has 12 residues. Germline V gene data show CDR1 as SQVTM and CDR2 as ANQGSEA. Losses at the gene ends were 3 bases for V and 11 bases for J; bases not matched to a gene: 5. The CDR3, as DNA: TGCAGCGTTGAGTTAGCGGGAGAACTTCAGTACTTC. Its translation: CSVELAGELQYF.

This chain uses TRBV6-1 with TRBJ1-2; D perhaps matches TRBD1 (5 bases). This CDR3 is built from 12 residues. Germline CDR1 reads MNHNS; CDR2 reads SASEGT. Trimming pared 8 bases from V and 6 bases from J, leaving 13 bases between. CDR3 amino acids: CASLQETDGYTF. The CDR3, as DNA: TGTGCCAGCCTACAGGAAACCGATGGCTACACCTTC.

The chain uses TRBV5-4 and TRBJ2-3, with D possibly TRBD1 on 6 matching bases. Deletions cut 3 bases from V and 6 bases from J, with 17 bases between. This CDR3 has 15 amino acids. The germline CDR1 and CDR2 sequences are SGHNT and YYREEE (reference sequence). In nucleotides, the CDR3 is TGTGCCAGCAGCTATGGGGCCCGTAGGGGGGATACGCAGTATTTT. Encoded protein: CASSYGARRGDTQYF.

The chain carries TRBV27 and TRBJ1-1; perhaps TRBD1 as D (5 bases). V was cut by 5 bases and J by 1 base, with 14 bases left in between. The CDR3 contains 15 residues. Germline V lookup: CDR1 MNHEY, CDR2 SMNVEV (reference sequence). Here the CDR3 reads CASSPRGGGNTEAFF. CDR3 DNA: TGTGCCAGCAGTCCACGTGGGGGGGGGAACACTGAAGCTTTCTTT.

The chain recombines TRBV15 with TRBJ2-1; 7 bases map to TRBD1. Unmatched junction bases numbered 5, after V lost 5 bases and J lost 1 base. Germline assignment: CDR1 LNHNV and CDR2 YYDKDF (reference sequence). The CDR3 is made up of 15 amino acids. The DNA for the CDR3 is TGTGCCACCAGCCGTCAGGGGGAGTCCTACAATGAGCAGTTCTTC. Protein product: CATSRQGESYNEQFF. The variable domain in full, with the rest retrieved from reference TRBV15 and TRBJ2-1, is DAMVIQNPRYQVTQFGKPVTLSCSQTLNHNVMYWYQQKSSQAPKLLFHYYDKDFNNEADTPDNFQSRRPNTSFCFLDIRSPGLGDTAMYLCATSRQGESYNEQFFGPGTRLTVL.

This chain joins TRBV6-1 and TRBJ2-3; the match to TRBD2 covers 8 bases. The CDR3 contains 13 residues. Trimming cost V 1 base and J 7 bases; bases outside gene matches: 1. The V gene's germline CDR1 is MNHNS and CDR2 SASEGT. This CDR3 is CASSEERENTQYF. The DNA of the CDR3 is TGTGCCAGCAGTGAAGAGCGGGAGAATACGCAGTATTTT.

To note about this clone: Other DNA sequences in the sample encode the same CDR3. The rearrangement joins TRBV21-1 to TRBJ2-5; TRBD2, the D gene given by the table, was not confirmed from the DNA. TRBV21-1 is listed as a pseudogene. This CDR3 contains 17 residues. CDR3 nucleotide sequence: TGTGCCAGTAGCCCCTGGGGAGCAGGCCAAGAGGAGGAGACCCAGTACTTC. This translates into CASSPWGAGQEEETQYF.

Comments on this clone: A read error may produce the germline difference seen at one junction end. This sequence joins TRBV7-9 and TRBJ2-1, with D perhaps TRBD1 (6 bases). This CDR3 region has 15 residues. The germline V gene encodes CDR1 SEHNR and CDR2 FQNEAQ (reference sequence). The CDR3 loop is CASSLEQGTYNEQLF. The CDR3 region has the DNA TGTGCCAGCAGCTTAGAGCAGGGGACCTACAATGAGCAGCTCTTC.

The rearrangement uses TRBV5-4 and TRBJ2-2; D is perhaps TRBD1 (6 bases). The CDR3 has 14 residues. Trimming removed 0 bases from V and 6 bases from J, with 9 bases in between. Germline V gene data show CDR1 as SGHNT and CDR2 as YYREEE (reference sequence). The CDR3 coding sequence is TGTGCCAGCAGCTTGGGCCAGGGGCCCGGGGAGCTGTTTTTT. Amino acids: CASSLGQGPGELFF.

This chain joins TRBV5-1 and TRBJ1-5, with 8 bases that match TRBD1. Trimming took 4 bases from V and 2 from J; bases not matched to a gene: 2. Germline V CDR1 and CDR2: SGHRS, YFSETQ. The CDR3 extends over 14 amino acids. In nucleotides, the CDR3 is TGCGCCAGCAGCGTGGGACAGGGCAATCAGCCCCAGCATTTT. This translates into CASSVGQGNQPQHF.

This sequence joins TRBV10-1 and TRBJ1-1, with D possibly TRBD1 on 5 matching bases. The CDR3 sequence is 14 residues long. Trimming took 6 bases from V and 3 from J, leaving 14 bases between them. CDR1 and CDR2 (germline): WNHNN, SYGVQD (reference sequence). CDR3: CASSPRGGDTEAFF. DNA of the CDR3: TGCGCCAGCAGCCCCCGGGGAGGGGACACTGAAGCTTTCTTT.